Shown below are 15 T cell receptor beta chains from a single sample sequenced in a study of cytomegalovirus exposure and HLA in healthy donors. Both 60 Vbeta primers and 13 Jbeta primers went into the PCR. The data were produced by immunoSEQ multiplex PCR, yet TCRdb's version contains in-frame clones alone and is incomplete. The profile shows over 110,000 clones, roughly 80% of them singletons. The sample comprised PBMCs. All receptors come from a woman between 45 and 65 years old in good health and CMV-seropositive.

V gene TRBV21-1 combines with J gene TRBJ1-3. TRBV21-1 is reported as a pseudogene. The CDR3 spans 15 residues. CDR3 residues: CASSLTLTTGNTIYF. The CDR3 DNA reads TGTGCCAGCAGCCTAACACTAACTACTGGAAACACCATATATTTT.

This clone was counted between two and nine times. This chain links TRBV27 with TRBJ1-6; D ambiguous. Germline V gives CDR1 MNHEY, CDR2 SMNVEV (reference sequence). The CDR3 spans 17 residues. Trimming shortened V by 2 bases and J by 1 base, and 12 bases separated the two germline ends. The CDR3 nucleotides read TGTGCCAGCAGTTTAAATTGGTGGCAGTCCTATAATTCACCCCTCCACTTT. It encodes CASSLNWWQSYNSPLHF.

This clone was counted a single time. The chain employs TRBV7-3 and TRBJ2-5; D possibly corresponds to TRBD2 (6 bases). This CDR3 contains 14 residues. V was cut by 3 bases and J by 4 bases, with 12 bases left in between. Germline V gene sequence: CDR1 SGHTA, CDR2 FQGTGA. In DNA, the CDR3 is TGTGCCAGCAGCTTTGGTGGGGGGACAGAGACCCAGTACTTC. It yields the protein CASSFGGGTETQYF.

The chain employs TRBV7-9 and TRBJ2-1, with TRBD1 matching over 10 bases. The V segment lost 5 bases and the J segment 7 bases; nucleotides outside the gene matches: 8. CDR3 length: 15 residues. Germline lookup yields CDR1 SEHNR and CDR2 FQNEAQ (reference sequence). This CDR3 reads CASSERQGAGNEQFF. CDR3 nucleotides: TGTGCCAGCAGCGAGAGACAGGGGGCGGGAAATGAGCAGTTCTTC.

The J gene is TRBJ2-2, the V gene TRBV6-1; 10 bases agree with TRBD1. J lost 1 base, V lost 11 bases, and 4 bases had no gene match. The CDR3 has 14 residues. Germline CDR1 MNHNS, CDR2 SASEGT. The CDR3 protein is CAVRTGGNTGELFF. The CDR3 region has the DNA TGTGCCGTACGGACAGGGGGGAACACCGGGGAGCTGTTTTTT.

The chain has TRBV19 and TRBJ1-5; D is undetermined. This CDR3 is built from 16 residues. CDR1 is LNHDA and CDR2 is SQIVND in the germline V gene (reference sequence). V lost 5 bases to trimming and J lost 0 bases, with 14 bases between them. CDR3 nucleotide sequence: TGTGCCAGTAGTGCTTTTCCTAGTTATAGCAATCAGCCCCAGCATTTT. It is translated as CASSAFPSYSNQPQHF.

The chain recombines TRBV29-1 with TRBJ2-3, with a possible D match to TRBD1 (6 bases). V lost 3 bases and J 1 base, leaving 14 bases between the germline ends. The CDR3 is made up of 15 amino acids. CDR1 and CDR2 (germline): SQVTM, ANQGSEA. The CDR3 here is CSVENRDRRTDTQYF. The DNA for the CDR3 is TGCAGCGTTGAGAACAGGGATCGGCGCACAGATACGCAGTATTTT.

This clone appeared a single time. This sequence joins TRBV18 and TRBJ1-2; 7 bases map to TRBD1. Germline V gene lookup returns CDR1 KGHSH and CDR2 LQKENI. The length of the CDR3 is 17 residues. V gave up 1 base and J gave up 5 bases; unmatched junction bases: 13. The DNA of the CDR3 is TGTGCCAGCTCACCACTAGCGGAAGGAGGGGGCCCATATGGCTACACCTTC. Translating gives CASSPLAEGGGPYGYTF.

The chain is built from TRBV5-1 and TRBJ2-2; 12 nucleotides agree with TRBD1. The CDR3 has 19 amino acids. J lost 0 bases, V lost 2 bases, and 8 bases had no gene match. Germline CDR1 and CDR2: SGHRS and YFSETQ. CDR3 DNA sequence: TGCGCCAGCAGCTTACCCCGGGACAGGGGGCCTGCGAACACCGGGGAGCTGTTTTTT. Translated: CASSLPRDRGPANTGELFF.

The CDR3 spells CSVEDLRDTQYF. Written as DNA, the CDR3 is TGCAGCGTTGAAGATTTGCGGGATACGCAGTATTTT. V is TRBV29-1 and J is TRBJ2-3; D remains unclear. CDR1 is SQVTM, CDR2 ANQGSEA, per germline. The germline V and J ends were trimmed by 0 bases and 6 bases, with 7 bases remaining between them. This CDR3 is 12 amino acids long.

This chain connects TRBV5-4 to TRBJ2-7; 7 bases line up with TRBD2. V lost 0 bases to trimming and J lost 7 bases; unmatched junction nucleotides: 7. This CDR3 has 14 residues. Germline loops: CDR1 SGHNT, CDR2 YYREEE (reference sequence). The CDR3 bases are TGTGCCAGCAGCTTGGGGGGACTACCTTCGGAGCAGTACTTC. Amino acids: CASSLGGLPSEQYF.

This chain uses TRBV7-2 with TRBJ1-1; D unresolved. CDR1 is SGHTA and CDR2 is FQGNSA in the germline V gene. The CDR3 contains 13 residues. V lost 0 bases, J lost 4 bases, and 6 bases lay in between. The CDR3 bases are TGTGCCAGCAGCTTAGCAAGAGCCACTGAAGCTTTCTTT. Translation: CASSLARATEAFF.

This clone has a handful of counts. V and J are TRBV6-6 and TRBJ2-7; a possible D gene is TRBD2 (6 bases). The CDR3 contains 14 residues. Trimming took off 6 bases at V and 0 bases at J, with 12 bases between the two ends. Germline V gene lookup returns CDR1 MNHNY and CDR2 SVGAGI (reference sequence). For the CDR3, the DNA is TGTGCCAGCAGACTGGAGGGGCGCTCCTACGAGCAGTACTTC. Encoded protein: CASRLEGRSYEQYF.

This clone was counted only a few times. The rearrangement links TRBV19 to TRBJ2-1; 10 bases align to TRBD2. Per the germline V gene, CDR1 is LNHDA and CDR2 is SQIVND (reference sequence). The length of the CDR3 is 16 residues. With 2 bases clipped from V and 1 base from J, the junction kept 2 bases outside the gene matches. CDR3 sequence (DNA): TGTGCCAGTAGTATACGTAGCGGGGGGTCCTACAATGAGCAGTTCTTC. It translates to CASSIRSGGSYNEQFF.

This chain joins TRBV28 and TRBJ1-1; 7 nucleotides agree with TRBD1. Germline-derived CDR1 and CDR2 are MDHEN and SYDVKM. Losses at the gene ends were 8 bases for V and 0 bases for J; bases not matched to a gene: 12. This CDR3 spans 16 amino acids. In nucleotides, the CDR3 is TGTGCCAGCGGTCTCACCGGGACAGTCATGAACACTGAAGCTTTCTTT. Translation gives CASGLTGTVMNTEAFF.